This T cell receptor (beta chain) was sequenced for a study of blood T cell repertoires in COVID-19. About the research overall: The samples span acute and convalescent COVID-19 from the United States, Italy and Spain. T cells, B-cell-depleted T cells, or PBMCs provided the cDNA or gDNA that served as material.

Authors' processing steps: Reference gene primers were amplified, and this amplification served to estimate nucleated cell counts. Method: immunoSEQ multiplex PCR; TCRdb's copy keeps in-frame clones and lacks some. V and J calls and clone size are copied from that table; D and trimming were computed from the DNA. The profile covers some 120,000 clones, with just under 85% appearing a single time and 16% taken by the ten largest. The CDR3 has 18 residues. V was clipped by 4 bases and J by 2 bases; unmatched bases: 13. Germline V CDR1 and CDR2: SGDLS, YYNGEE. The rearrangement joins TRBV9 to TRBJ2-2; TRBD1 aligns across 8 bases. Sequencing used peripheral blood. The sequence derives from a woman in her 50s with acute or convalescent COVID-19. The CDR3 bases are TGTGCCAGCAGCCGACCTATTACAGGGGGTGGTAACACCGGGGAGCTGTTTTTT. Translated, it gives CASSRPITGGGNTGELFF. The whole variable domain, remainder taken from reference TRBV9 and TRBJ2-2, is DSGVTQTPKHLITATGQRVTLRCSPRSGDLSVYWYQQSLDQGLQFLIQYYNGEERAKGNILERFSAQQFPDLHSELNLSSLELGDSALYFCASSRPITGGGNTGELFFGEGSRLTVL.